This T cell receptor beta chain was observed in a study of blood T cell repertoires in COVID-19. In the study overall: There were acute and convalescent COVID-19 samples, and they came from the United States, Italy and Spain.

How the authors handled the data: Reference gene primer amplification gave nucleated cell count estimates. The data were produced by immunoSEQ multiplex PCR, yet TCRdb's version contains in-frame clones alone and is incomplete. For V, J and clone size, that table is used; D and trimming come from the DNA. Of about 88,000 clones in the sample, roughly nine tenths were seen once. In Seattle, patients joined the study during active infection and were tracked longitudinally. This CDR3 is 16 amino acids long. CDR1 and CDR2 (germline): SGHTA, FQGNSA. V was clipped by 4 bases and J by 6 bases; unmatched bases: 5.

The TCR sequence derives from a woman aged 60-70 years with COVID-19, enrolled during active disease. Specimen: peripheral blood. This rearrangement joins TRBV7-2 to TRBJ2-3, with 15 nucleotides matching TRBD2. The CDR3 is CASSSGLAGGRDTQYF. Written as DNA, the CDR3 is TGTGCCAGCAGCTCAGGACTAGCGGGGGGGCGGGATACGCAGTATTTT.